This T cell receptor (beta chain) was sequenced in a study of neoadjuvant anti-PD-1 for oral cavity cancer. The wider study: Patients without progression received a fourth nivolumab dose around day 43, then surgical resection on days 50-56.

Profiled with immunoSEQ multiplex PCR; TCRdb holds only in-frame clones, not every one. The sample includes fewer than 11,000 clones, 55% to 65% seen only once; the top ten take about 8%. The CDR3 length is 15 residues. The ends were cut back, 3 bases at V and 0 bases at J, with 12 bases in the middle. Germline assignment: CDR1 SGHRS and CDR2 YFSETQ. Time point denoted: after neoadjuvant nivolumab, at surgical resection. These oral cavity squamous cell carcinomas were HPV-negative and locally advanced. This material consisted of tumor tissue, taken after nivolumab (anti-PD-1) treatment. The source is a person between 40 and 85 years old with oral cavity squamous cell carcinoma. The chain carries TRBV5-1 and TRBJ1-1; D unresolved. The CDR3: CASSSTNSMNTEAFF. CDR3 in DNA: TGCGCCAGCAGCTCTACAAATTCGATGAACACTGAAGCTTTCTTT.